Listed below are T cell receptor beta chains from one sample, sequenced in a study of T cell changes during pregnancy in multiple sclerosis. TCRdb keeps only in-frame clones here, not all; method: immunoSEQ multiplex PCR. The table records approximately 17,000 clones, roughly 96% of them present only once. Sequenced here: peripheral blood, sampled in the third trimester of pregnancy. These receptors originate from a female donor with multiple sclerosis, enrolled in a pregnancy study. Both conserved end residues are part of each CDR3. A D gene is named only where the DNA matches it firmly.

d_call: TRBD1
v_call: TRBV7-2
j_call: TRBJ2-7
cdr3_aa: CASSLGGTGGFYEQYF
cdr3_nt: TGTGCCAGCAGCTTAGGTGGGACAGGGGGCTTTTACGAGCAGTACTTC

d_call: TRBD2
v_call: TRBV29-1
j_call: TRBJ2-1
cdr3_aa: CSVKTRSRLAGEFF
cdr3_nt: TGCAGCGTCAAGACACGGAGTAGACTAGCGGGGGAGTTCTTC

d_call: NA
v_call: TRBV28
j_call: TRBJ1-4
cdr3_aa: CASTAATNEKLFF
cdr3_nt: TGTGCCAGCACGGCGGCAACTAATGAAAAACTGTTTTTT

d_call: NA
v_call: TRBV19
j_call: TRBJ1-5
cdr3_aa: CASSIHIHSNQPQHF
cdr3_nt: TGTGCCAGTAGTATCCACATCCATAGCAATCAGCCCCAGCATTTT

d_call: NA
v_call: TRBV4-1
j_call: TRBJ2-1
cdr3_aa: CASSQERGAPGGQFF
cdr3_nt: TGCGCCAGCAGCCAAGAGCGGGGAGCACCAGGGGGGCAGTTCTTC

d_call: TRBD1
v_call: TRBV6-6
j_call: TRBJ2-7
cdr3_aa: CASSYSGQGGHEQYF
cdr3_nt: TGTGCCAGCAGTTACTCAGGACAGGGGGGCCACGAGCAGTACTTC

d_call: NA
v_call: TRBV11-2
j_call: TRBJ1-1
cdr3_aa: CASSLVRTEAFF
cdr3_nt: TGTGCCAGCAGCTTAGTGAGGACTGAAGCTTTCTTT

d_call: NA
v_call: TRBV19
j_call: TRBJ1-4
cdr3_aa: CASSSYRVDEKLFF
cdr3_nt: TGTGCCAGTAGTAGCTATCGGGTTGATGAAAAACTGTTTTTT

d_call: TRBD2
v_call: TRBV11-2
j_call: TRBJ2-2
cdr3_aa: CASSHHGLAGNTGELFF
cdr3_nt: TGTGCCAGCAGCCATCACGGACTAGCGGGGAACACCGGGGAGCTGTTTTTT

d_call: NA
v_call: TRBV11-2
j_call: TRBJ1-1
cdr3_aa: CASSTRTLNTEAFF
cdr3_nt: TGTGCCAGCAGCACCCGGACTTTAAACACTGAAGCTTTCTTT

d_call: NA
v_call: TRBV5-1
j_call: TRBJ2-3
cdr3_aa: CASSLQGMADTQYF
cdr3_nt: TGCGCCAGCAGCTTGCAGGGAATGGCAGATACGCAGTATTTT

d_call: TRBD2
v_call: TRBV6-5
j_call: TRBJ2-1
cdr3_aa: CASKGVAGANNEQFF
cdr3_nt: TGTGCCAGCAAAGGAGTGGCGGGAGCCAACAATGAGCAGTTCTTC

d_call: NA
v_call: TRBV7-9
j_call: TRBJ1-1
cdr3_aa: CASSLTMPGNGTEAFF
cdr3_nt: TGTGCCAGCAGCTTAACGATGCCGGGAAATGGCACTGAAGCTTTCTTT

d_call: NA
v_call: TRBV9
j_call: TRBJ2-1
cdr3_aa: CASSVNELPGNEQFF
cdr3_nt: TGTGCCAGCAGCGTAAATGAACTCCCCGGCAATGAGCAGTTCTTC

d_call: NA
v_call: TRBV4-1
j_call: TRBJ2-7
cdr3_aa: CASSQREGAYEQYF
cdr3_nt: TGCGCCAGCAGCCAAAGGGAAGGGGCCTACGAGCAGTACTTC

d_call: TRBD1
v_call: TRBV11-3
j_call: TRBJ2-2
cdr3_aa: CASSLGQGVMAGELFF
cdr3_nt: TGTGCCAGCAGCTTAGGGCAGGGGGTAATGGCCGGGGAGCTGTTTTTT